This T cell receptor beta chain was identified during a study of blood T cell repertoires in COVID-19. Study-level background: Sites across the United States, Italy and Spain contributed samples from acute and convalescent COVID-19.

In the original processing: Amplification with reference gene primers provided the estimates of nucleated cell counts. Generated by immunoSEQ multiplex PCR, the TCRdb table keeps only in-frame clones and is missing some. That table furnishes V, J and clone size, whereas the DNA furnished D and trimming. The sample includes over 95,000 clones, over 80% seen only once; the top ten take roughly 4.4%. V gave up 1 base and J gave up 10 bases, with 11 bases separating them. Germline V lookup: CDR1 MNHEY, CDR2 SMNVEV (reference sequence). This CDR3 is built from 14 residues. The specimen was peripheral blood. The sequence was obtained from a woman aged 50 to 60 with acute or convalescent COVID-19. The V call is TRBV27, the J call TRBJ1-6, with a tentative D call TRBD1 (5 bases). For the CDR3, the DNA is TGTGCCAGCAGTTTATTGGGGGGAAGCTCACCCCTCCACTTT. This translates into CASSLLGGSSPLHF.